This T cell receptor beta chain emerged from a study of blood T cell repertoires in COVID-19. Profiled with immunoSEQ multiplex PCR; TCRdb holds only in-frame clones, not every one. The sample lists a few hundred thousand clones; 87% were seen once. Sequencing was carried out using PBMCs or T cells enriched from blood (not recorded which). This TCR derives from a young man with acute COVID-19.

Here the CDR3 reads CASSLRDTTNEKLFF. In DNA form, the CDR3 reads TGTGCCAGCAGCCTCCGGGACACAACTAATGAAAAACTGTTTTTT. The chain uses TRBV9 and TRBJ1-4; a possible D gene is TRBD1 (6 bases). The length of the CDR3 is 15 residues. V was clipped by 4 bases and J by 0 bases, with 10 bases between them. In germline, CDR1 is SGDLS, CDR2 YYNGEE.